Listed below are T cell receptor beta chains from one sample, sequenced in a study of CD8 T cells in Susac syndrome. TCRdb reanalysed the immunoSEQ multiplex PCR reads using MiXCR and keeps one entry per CDR3 protein. The sample carries over 350,000 distinct CDR3 sequences, 75% to 90% recorded once. The sample taken for sequencing was CD8+ T cells from PBMCs. These receptors were taken from a human donor with multiple sclerosis. Each CDR3 is given with its conserved first and last residue. The D gene is left open where the match is weak. Part of the rows lack a size; the others show once, few, many or a class for expanded clones.

clone size,D gene,V gene,J gene,CDR3 DNA,CDR3 protein
-,-,TRBV7-9,TRBJ1-4,TGTGCCAGCAGCAATCAGCTAGCGGACATGAATGAAAAACTGTTTTTT,CASSNQLADMNEKLFF
-,TRBD1,TRBV5-1,TRBJ2-7,TGCGCCAGCAGACAGGGGGATAGCGAGCAGTACTTC,CASRQGDSEQYF
-,-,TRBV6-2/TRBV6-3,TRBJ1-1,TGTGCCAGCAGAAGAACTTTGGAAGCTTTCTTT,CASRRTLEAFF
-,-,TRBV7-2,TRBJ1-1,TGTGCCAGCAGCTTAGGGGCGGTCGACACTGAAGCTTTCTTT,CASSLGAVDTEAFF
few,-,TRBV4-1,TRBJ2-7,TGCGCCAGCAGCCTAAATTCGGGGGACCCCACCTACGAGCAGTACTTC,CASSLNSGDPTYEQYF
-,-,TRBV11-1,TRBJ2-7,TGTGCCAGCAGCTCCCCTGCTCATTCGGGAGCCTACGAGCAGTACTTC,CASSSPAHSGAYEQYF
-,-,TRBV24-1,TRBJ2-5,TGTGCCACCAGTGATTCGCGGGACTCCCAAGAGACCCAGTACTTC,CATSDSRDSQETQYF
-,TRBD2,TRBV11-2,TRBJ2-3,TGTGCCAGCAGCTTACCGATTAGCGGGAGGTCTGCGGATACGCAGTATTTT,CASSLPISGRSADTQYF
-,-,TRBV5-5,TRBJ2-7,TGTGCCAGCAGCGAGGACAGGACTACCTACGAGCAGTACTTC,CASSEDRTTYEQYF
-,TRBD2,TRBV6-5,TRBJ2-1,TGTGCCAGCAGTTACGTTTGGGAGGGACGGGGCAATGAGCAGTTCTTC,CASSYVWEGRGNEQFF
-,TRBD2,TRBV6-5,TRBJ2-7,TGTGCCAGCAGTAGCGGGAGTAGATACGAGCAGTACTTC,CASSSGSRYEQYF
-,TRBD1,TRBV7-9,TRBJ1-2,TGTGCCAGCAGCATTCAGGGGGCGGATGGCTACACCTTC,CASSIQGADGYTF
-,TRBD1,TRBV10-3,TRBJ1-1,TGTGCCATCAGTAGAACAGGGGAACCGAACACTGAAGCTTTCTTT,CAISRTGEPNTEAFF
-,TRBD1,TRBV6-5,TRBJ1-3,TGTGCCAGCAGTTCGACAGGGACCCCTAGCTCTGGAAACACCATATATTTT,CASSSTGTPSSGNTIYF
once,-,TRBV4-1,TRBJ1-1,TGCGCCAGCAGCCATTTACTAGAAGGCGACACTGAAGCTTTCTTT,CASSHLLEGDTEAFF
-,-,TRBV5-6,TRBJ2-1,TGTGCCAGCAGCCCCGCTAGTGATGAGCAGTTCTTC,CASSPASDEQFF
-,TRBD2,TRBV12-5,TRBJ2-7,TGTACTAGTGGTTTGGAAGTCTTTGCGGGGGACTCCTACGAGCAGTACTTC,CTSGLEVFAGDSYEQYF
-,-,TRBV30,TRBJ2-7,TGTGCCTGGAGTGTACAGGCAGGGAGTCACTACGAGCAGTACTTC,CAWSVQAGSHYEQYF
-,-,TRBV6-5,TRBJ1-5,TGTGCCAGCAGTTACTCGGGACATGTGAATCAGCCCCAGCATTTT,CASSYSGHVNQPQHF
-,-,TRBV3-1,TRBJ2-7,TGTGCCAGCAGCCAGGACGGGGGCGGCGAGCAGTACTTC,CASSQDGGGEQYF
-,-,TRBV6-5,TRBJ2-5,TGTGCCAGCAGTTACTCGATCAAAGGGGTACAGACCCAGTACTTC,CASSYSIKGVQTQYF
-,TRBD1,TRBV19,TRBJ1-2,TGTGCCAGTAGTATCCCCGGGACAGATGGCTACACCTTC,CASSIPGTDGYTF
-,TRBD1,TRBV4-1,TRBJ1-5,TGCGCCAGCAGCCAAGATCGGAGGGGGCAGGTTCAGCCCCAGCATTTT,CASSQDRRGQVQPQHF
-,-,TRBV12-3/TRBV12-4,TRBJ1-1,TGTGCCAGCAGCCCACCAGGGCCCGTTGTGGCTTTCTTT,CASSPPGPVVAFF
-,-,TRBV29-1,TRBJ2-1,TGCAGCGTTGGGGTCCAGGGGTCCAATGAGCAGTTCTTC,CSVGVQGSNEQFF
-,-,TRBV7-9,TRBJ1-2,TGTGCCAGCAGCTCCCAAAAGGTCGGCTACACCTTC,CASSSQKVGYTF
-,TRBD2,TRBV3-1,TRBJ2-1,TGTGCCAGCAGCCAAGAAGGGCGGGGGGGCCTAACCTACAATGAGCAGTTCTTC,CASSQEGRGGLTYNEQFF
few,-,TRBV10-3,TRBJ1-1,TGTGCCATCAGTGAGTCCGTTAACACTGAAGCTTTCTTT,CAISESVNTEAFF
-,-,TRBV19,TRBJ1-4,TGTGCCAGTGGGACCGAGACAGAGACTAATGAAAAACTGTTTTTT,CASGTETETNEKLFF
-,-,TRBV4-1,TRBJ2-1,TGCGCCAGCAGCCAAGAGGTCCCCCTAAGCTACAATGAGCAGTTCTTC,CASSQEVPLSYNEQFF
once,-,TRBV30,TRBJ1-1,TGTGCCTGGACCTGGGGGGGGGACACTGAAGCTTTCTTT,CAWTWGGDTEAFF
-,TRBD1,TRBV4-1,TRBJ2-7,TGCGCCAGCAGCCAAGATTTGGGACAGGGGGTCTACGAGCAGTACTTC,CASSQDLGQGVYEQYF
-,-,TRBV6-5,TRBJ1-2,TGTGCCACCCACACTCTGGAGGGGACTAACTATGGCTACACCTTC,CATHTLEGTNYGYTF
-,-,TRBV6-5,TRBJ1-5,TGTGCCAGCAGTTACTCGATCTTAGACAGTTACAATCAGCCCCAGCATTTT,CASSYSILDSYNQPQHF
-,TRBD2,TRBV12-3/TRBV12-4,TRBJ2-1,TGTGCCAGCAGTTTAGCTAGCGGGAGTTGGAATGAGCAGTTCTTC,CASSLASGSWNEQFF
-,TRBD1,TRBV5-6,TRBJ2-1,TGTGCCAGCAGCCTGACAGGGGCGAGCTCCTACAATGAGCAGTTCTTC,CASSLTGASSYNEQFF
-,TRBD1,TRBV19,TRBJ1-5,TGTGCCAGTAGTATCGACCGGGACAGCTGGGGGCCCCAGCATTTT,CASSIDRDSWGPQHF
-,-,TRBV7-9,TRBJ1-5,TGTGCCAGCAGCCCCCCGGGCGTCGATAGCAATCAGCCCCAGCATTTT,CASSPPGVDSNQPQHF
-,-,TRBV5-8,TRBJ2-3,TGTGCCAGCAGCTTGGCGGCTCTTACAGGCACAGATACGCAGTATTTT,CASSLAALTGTDTQYF
-,TRBD2,TRBV27,TRBJ2-2,TGTGCCAGCAGTCCCGGGGGGGGCTGGCGCACCGGGGAGCTGTTTTTT,CASSPGGGWRTGELFF
once,-,TRBV4-1,TRBJ1-4,TGCGCCAGCACCGGGACCGGGCGCCCGGAACTGTTTTTT,CASTGTGRPELFF
-,-,TRBV19,TRBJ2-7,TGTGCCAGTAGTATGTTCAGCTCCTACGAGCAGTACTTC,CASSMFSSYEQYF
-,TRBD1,TRBV19,TRBJ1-1,TGTGCCAGTAGTCCCCAGGACAGGGGGACCGCTGAAGCTTTCTTT,CASSPQDRGTAEAFF
-,-,TRBV5-1,TRBJ2-1,TGCGCCAGCAGACTCGAGGACTATACCAATGAGCAGTTCTTC,CASRLEDYTNEQFF
-,TRBD2,TRBV4-1,TRBJ2-1,TGCGCCAGCAGCCAAGATCCGGGACTAGCGGGGGGGCCCTCCTACAATGAGCAGTTCTTC,CASSQDPGLAGGPSYNEQFF
-,TRBD1,TRBV30,TRBJ2-7,TGTGCCTGGAGTCCGACAGGGGGCTCCTACGAGCAGTACTTC,CAWSPTGGSYEQYF
-,TRBD2,TRBV10-3,TRBJ2-5,TGTGCCACCAGACTAGCGGGAGAGGTCGAGACCCAGTACTTC,CATRLAGEVETQYF
-,TRBD1,TRBV5-1,TRBJ1-1,TGCGCCAGCAGCATCGCCGGGACAGGGGGCGCAGGCACTGAAGCTTTCTTT,CASSIAGTGGAGTEAFF
-,-,TRBV3-1,TRBJ2-4,TGTGCCAGCAGCCCGAGGACTTATACCAAAAACATTCAGTACTTC,CASSPRTYTKNIQYF